This T cell receptor (beta chain) was captured by sequencing in a study of cytomegalovirus exposure and HLA in healthy donors (dated 2017 in TCRdb). Concerning the study at large: In an earlier analysis of around 540 of the donors, approximately 300 Gb of sequence data and 117 million unique TCR beta sequences from about 190 million T cells were reported. High-throughput TCR immunosequencing, statistical association of individual TCRs with disease status, and machine learning were combined to predict cytomegalovirus infection status. The number of typed donors differed by locus: roughly 629-640 for A, B, C, DRB1 and DQB1; 500 to 550 for DQA1; some 590 for DPA1; and roughly 490 for DPB1. Along with the roughly 710-subject first cohort, a separate validation cohort of over 90 different subjects was used. Across about 380 genotyped donors of the cohort, an average of about 250,000 unique TCR beta nucleotide sequences per donor were sequenced, and around 19% of those sequences were non-productive. Class I and class II HLA loci were covered by the typing at four-digit resolution. The study aimed to test whether signatures of past pathogen exposure could be identified by cataloging public T cell receptors. All discovery cohort repertoires had been generated using a single sequencing platform. In a later analysis, previously published TCR beta repertoires from hundreds of donors were re-analyzed and high-resolution HLA genotyping was added so that TCR occurrence patterns could be studied. Rather than drawing on any new phenotypic data, the later analysis identified candidate immune exposures from TCR beta sequences and the way those sequences occurred across donors. The study used immunosequencing to profile the T cell repertoires of around 600 subjects and linked those repertoires to cytomegalovirus serostatus. An early release that covered approximately 600 HLA-typed donors contained approximately 300 gigabases of sequencing data and tens of millions of unique TCR sequences. The genetic ancestry cluster associated with self-reported Caucasian donors included 80% to 90% of the approximately 410 genotyped donors. To decide whether each TCR beta V gene segment behaved as functional or pseudogenic, an earlier analysis of over 500 of the donors relied on high-throughput TCR beta sequencing. Donor age, sex, ethnicity and CMV serostatus were collected together with the repertoire data. Genome-wide SNP genotypes for about 55% of the 666 donors were used in a later genetic analysis, which treated that subset as a discovery cohort. Roughly 5 DR-DQ haplotypes were treated as single units for association and clustering because of strong linkage in the cohort.

Notes on this clone: What this receptor recognizes is not known. Per-nucleotide qualities are absent, and no much larger clonotype sits a single base away.

Summary of the overall study and its limitations: A further reported finding was that TCR beta sequences accurately predicted the HLA-A and HLA-B alleles for most subjects in the first cohort. A cluster of highly shared sequence variants was judged likely to represent a technical artifact of the sequencing pipeline. Seventeen rarely observed V segments, including chromosome 9 orphons, were excluded from the earlier analysis of a few hundred of the donors because counts were too low. A later analysis found that HLA-associated TCR beta chains were more clonally expanded and had lower generation probabilities than equally common non-associated chains. Only TCR beta chains were sequenced in this cohort, and the absence of alpha or paired-chain data limited detectable features. In vitro tests confirmed that a few of the cytomegalovirus-associated TCR beta chains recognize cytomegalovirus antigens. The study listed 150 to 200 TCR beta chains as associated with cytomegalovirus. Strong co-occurrence of HLA alleles, especially DR and DQ, made assigning TCR associations to individual alleles difficult. Some IMGT-functional V segments, including TRBV6-2 and TRBV6-3, could not be told apart with the 87-base-pair reads, so those segments were excluded. In both the original and validation cohorts, the classifier was reported to diagnose cytomegalovirus status with high specificity and sensitivity. While some public TCRs were present in many individuals, most TCR sequences turned up only very rarely across donors. For the cohort, immune exposure information was limited to CMV serostatus. In a later analysis, several top co-occurrence clusters were reported to appear linked to parvovirus B19, influenza, CMV and Epstein-Barr virus. The authors suggested that the approach could potentially be generalized to other disease states and immunological phenotypes. Broadly in line with IMGT annotations, most TCR beta V segments showed up in productive rearrangements about 87% or about 30% of the time in an earlier analysis of approximately 640 of the donors. Sequencing depth was assumed to be roughly uniform across donors in the presence/absence analyses, though that assumption may not hold. V-gene and J-gene trimming of TCR beta chains was associated with a missense DCLRE1C variant in a later genetic analysis, and the association was replicated in an independent cohort. Because some donors lacked HLA typing at each locus, the association tests relied only on the typed subset. According to a later analysis, most CMV-associated TCR beta chains appeared to be HLA-restricted, and the HLA associations seemed to be driven largely by CMV exposure. According to a later analysis, TCR association rates differed among HLA loci, with DRB1 alleles showing the most associated TCRs and HLA-C alleles showing the fewest. Linkage disequilibrium might explain the correlated functional status among segregating V segments, but an unknown experimental factor could not be excluded. In a later analysis, 16,951 TCR beta sequences were associated with specific HLA alleles at a false discovery rate of 0.05. In a later genetic analysis, fewer N-insertions in productive TCRs were reported among donors in an Asian-associated ancestry cluster than the roughly 700-donor mean.

Library preparation was by the immunoSEQ multiplex PCR assay. For the multiplex PCR, a mixture combining 60 forward primers for TCR Vbeta segments and 13 reverse primers for TCR Jbeta segments was used. The CDR3 region of rearranged TCR beta genes was amplified from genomic DNA with a multiplex PCR assay. The Illumina HiSeq System was used to sequence the amplified TCR beta libraries as 87-base-pair reads. The original methods were these. Across the 670 or so repertoires, a later analysis counted 80 million or so unique TCR beta chains, some 11 million of which were shared by at least two donors. A nearest-neighbor algorithm error-corrected the raw reads and collapsed the reads into unique sequences, merging closely related sequences to remove PCR and sequencing errors. V, D and J gene segments were assigned by aligning CDR3 sequences to IMGT reference sequences. For a sequence to be retained, at least a six-nucleotide match to both a V gene segment and a J gene segment was required. Rearrangements were classified as productive when the CDR3 lacked stop codons and remained in frame with V and J, and all other rearrangements were classified as non-productive. Following IMGT convention, CDR3 was defined as the stretch from the second conserved V-encoded cysteine to the conserved J-encoded phenylalanine. Sequences without an unambiguous match to a single V gene segment were excluded from the earlier analysis of about 600 of the donors. An earlier analysis of fewer than 750 of the donors classified V segments as functional when productive rearrangements were above 56.7% and as segregating when the standard deviation between donors was above 5%. A statistical classification framework was developed to diagnose cytomegalovirus status using the catalog of TCR beta chain sequences. In a later analysis, V and J genes were assigned by comparing TCR nucleotide sequences against IMGT/GENE-DB human TR gene sequences. Using the TCRdist pipeline, a later analysis assigned CDR3 sequences along with most-parsimonious VDJ recombination scenarios. In a later analysis, each TCR beta chain was defined by its CDR3 amino acid sequence together with its V-gene family, and reads lacking a unique V-gene family were excluded. To address suspected cross-contamination and a sequencing artifact, a later analysis removed roughly 640 highly shared, low-generation-probability nucleotide sequences. In a later analysis, a clonal expansion index for each public chain was calculated from normalized within-repertoire ranks of inferred template counts. Generation probabilities in a later analysis came from a VDJ recombination model fitted to out-of-frame rearrangements, and those results were checked against IGoR. Hypergeometric tests were used in a later analysis to score TCR-TCR, TCR-HLA and TCR-CMV co-occurrence, with a repertoire-size bias correction applied to the TCR pairs. In a later analysis, false discovery rates were estimated by permuting HLA or CMV assignments 20 times. In a later analysis, co-occurring TCRs were grouped using DBSCAN, and TCRdist sequence similarity was added for clustering within HLA-allele-positive subsets. Repertoires with fewer than 30,000 or more than 120,000 public chains were left out of co-occurrence clustering, as were about five repertoires with anomalous nucleotide sharing. The table was pulled from immuneACCESS by TCRdb, which kept in-frame rearrangements only. Such tables lose some clones; where checked, under half of the loss comes from unresolved V genes, and the rest has no known cause. The V and J calls and clone size were taken over from that table, and D and trimming were inferred from the DNA. In all, the sample holds under 300,000 clones, and just over 70% of those were seen once. Clones ranked in the top ten supply around 2% of the sample.

In total, about 650 healthy bone marrow donors made up the cohort. Cohort members were all nominally healthy when sampled, although unrecorded immune exposures were likely present. The donor was CMV seronegative and was included in the group of approximately 350 seronegative cohort members. Each donor provided a peripheral blood sample, and peripheral blood mononuclear cells were used for TCR beta sequencing. The Qiagen DNeasy Blood Extraction Kit was used to extract genomic DNA from the blood cell samples. V was cut back by 4 bases and J by 3 bases, leaving a gap of 4 bases between them. Via the germline V gene, CDR1 is SGHTA and CDR2 FQGNSA. The CDR3 runs 12 residues from the cysteine to the phenylalanine. The DNA shown is the 36-base CDR3, in frame from base 1.

This TCR was recovered from a female donor in good health and CMV-seronegative. The sequence joins TRBV7-2 to TRBJ1-5, with the identity of the D gene unclear. The sequenced material came from PBMCs. CDR3 region: CASSSFNQPQHF. The sequenced DNA is TGTGCCAGCAGCTCGTTCAATCAGCCCCAGCATTTT.